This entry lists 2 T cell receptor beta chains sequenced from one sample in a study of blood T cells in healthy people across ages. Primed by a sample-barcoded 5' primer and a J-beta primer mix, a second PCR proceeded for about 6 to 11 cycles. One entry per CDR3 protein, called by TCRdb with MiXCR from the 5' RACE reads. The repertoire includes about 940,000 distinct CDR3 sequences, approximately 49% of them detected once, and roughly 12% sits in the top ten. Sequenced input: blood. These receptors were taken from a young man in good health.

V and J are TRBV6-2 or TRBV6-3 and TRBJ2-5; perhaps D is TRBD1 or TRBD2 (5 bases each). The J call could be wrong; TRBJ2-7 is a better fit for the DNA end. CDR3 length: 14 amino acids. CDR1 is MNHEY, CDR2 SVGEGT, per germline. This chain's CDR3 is CASRRRDVSYEQYF. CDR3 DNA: TGTGCCAGCAGGCGACGGGACGTCTCCTACGAGCAGTACTTC.

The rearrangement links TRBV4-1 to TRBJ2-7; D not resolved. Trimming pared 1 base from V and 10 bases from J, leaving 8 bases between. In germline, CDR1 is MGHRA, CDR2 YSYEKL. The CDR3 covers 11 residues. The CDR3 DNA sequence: TGCGCCAGCAGCCAAGGATTGGCCCAGTACTTC. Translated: CASSQGLAQYF.